This TCR beta chain was captured by sequencing in a study of shared clonotypes between healthy human individuals. Across the whole study: Used for every donor were three CD4 naive, three CD4 memory, two CD8 naive and one CD8 memory plate.

Researchers divided each subset's genomic DNA evenly across several immunoSEQ plates. Profiling relied on immunoSEQ multiplex PCR, and the TCRdb table lists in-frame clones only, not all of them. The repertoire holds 2 million to 3 million clones, with 80% to 95% as singletons. Turning to this clone: No antigen is known for it.

General study points: Generation probability values for non-shared clonotypes were lower than those for clonotypes shared by all four donors. Around 5% of naive CD4 clonotypes were common to several donors.

The CDR3 sequence is 15 residues long. The germline V gene encodes CDR1 MNHNS and CDR2 SASEGT. The V end lost 2 bases, the J end lost 6 bases, and 14 bases lay between the germline ends. The TCR was taken from a man aged 18 to 30 in good health. Some clones in this sample may be carry-over from other donors' samples. Sequencing used naive CD4+ T cells from PBMCs. Subset given: CD45RA+ positively selected. The chain employs TRBV6-1 and TRBJ1-5, with D possibly matching TRBD1 (6 bases). The CDR3 bases are TGTGCCAGCAGTGAAATAGACAGAGGGGGTCAGCCCCAGCATTTT. This sequence encodes CASSEIDRGGQPQHF.